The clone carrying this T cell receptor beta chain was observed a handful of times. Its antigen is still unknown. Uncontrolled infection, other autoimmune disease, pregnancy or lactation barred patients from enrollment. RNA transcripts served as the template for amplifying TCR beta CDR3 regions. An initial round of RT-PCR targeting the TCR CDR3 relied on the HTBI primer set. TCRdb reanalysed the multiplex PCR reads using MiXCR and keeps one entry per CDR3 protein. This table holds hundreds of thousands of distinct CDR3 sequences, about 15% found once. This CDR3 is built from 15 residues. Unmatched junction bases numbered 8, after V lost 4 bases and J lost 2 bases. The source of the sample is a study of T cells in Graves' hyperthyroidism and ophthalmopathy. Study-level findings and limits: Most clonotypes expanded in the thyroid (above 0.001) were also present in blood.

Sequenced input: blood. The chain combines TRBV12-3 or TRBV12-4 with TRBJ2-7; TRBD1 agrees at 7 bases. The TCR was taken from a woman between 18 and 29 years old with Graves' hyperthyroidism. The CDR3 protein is CASSSAGGPTYEQYF. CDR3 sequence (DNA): TGTGCCAGCAGTTCCGCAGGGGGTCCAACCTACGAGCAGTACTTC.